Presented here are 9 T cell receptor beta chains from one specimen sequenced in a study of cytomegalovirus exposure and HLA in healthy donors. Both 60 Vbeta primers and 13 Jbeta primers went into the PCR. The table came from immunoSEQ multiplex PCR; TCRdb's copy has only in-frame clones and leaves some out. The sample carries over 100,000 clones, roughly 69% recorded once. Sequencing was performed on PBMCs. The receptors were sampled from a woman aged 70-85 years in good health and CMV-seropositive.

The rearrangement uses TRBV9 and TRBJ2-5; D is undetermined. Trimming removed 0 bases at V and 6 bases at J, with 12 bases between. This CDR3 comprises 14 residues. CDR1 is SGDLS, CDR2 YYNGEE, per germline. The CDR3, as DNA: TGTGCCAGCAGCGTAGGCTCAAGCCTAAAGACCCAGTACTTC. Translating it yields CASSVGSSLKTQYF.

The rearrangement links TRBV14 to TRBJ1-1; D may be TRBD1 (5 bases). The CDR3 has 16 amino acids. Germline values: CDR1 SGHDN, CDR2 FVKESK. The V end was cut by 1 base, the J end by 1 base, with 13 bases between. The CDR3 sequence is CASSQAGRGKNTEAFF. CDR3 nucleotide sequence: TGTGCCAGCAGCCAAGCAGGAAGGGGCAAGAACACTGAAGCTTTCTTT.

This clone has only one observation. The chain employs TRBV6-1 and TRBJ2-1, with D perhaps TRBD2 (6 bases). The CDR3 has 15 residues. Germline CDR1 and CDR2: MNHNS and SASEGT. CDR3 region: CALSLEGTSYNEQFF. For the CDR3, the DNA is TGTGCACTGAGTTTGGAGGGGACCTCCTACAATGAGCAGTTCTTC.

The chain links TRBV9 to TRBJ2-1, with D tentatively TRBD2 (5 bases). V was pared by 3 bases and J by 12 bases, with 19 bases between. Germline CDR1 SGDLS, CDR2 YYNGEE. The CDR3 runs to 14 residues. The CDR3 reads CASSESLAPGGQFF. The CDR3 bases are TGTGCCAGCAGCGAGAGCCTAGCCCCTGGTGGGCAGTTCTTC.

The rearrangement uses TRBV10-3 and TRBJ2-3, with 8 bases fitting TRBD1. This CDR3 spans 14 amino acids. Germline V gives CDR1 ENHRY, CDR2 SYGVKD. V shed 6 bases, J shed 3 bases, and the junction held 5 bases outside the gene matches. Here the CDR3 reads CAIRQGDGTDTQYF. The DNA of the CDR3 is TGTGCCATCAGACAGGGGGATGGGACAGATACGCAGTATTTT.

The J gene is TRBJ2-3, the V gene TRBV18; D is possibly TRBD2 (5 bases). The CDR3 extends over 15 amino acids. V dropped 3 bases and J dropped 0 bases, with 10 bases sitting between them. Per the germline V gene, CDR1 is KGHSH and CDR2 is LQKENI. The CDR3 region has the DNA TGTGCCAGCTCACCTAATAGCGTGAGCACAGATACGCAGTATTTT. Encoded protein: CASSPNSVSTDTQYF.

Only one count was recorded for this clone. V is TRBV4-2 and J is TRBJ2-5; D remains ambiguous. The CDR3 is 14 amino acids. Germline CDR1 reads LGHNA; CDR2 reads YNFKEQ. V dropped 4 bases and J dropped 4 bases, with 13 bases sitting between them. CDR3 loop: CASSPLLTGETQYF. The DNA of the CDR3 is TGTGCCAGCAGCCCGCTATTAACCGGAGAGACCCAGTACTTC.

V and J are TRBV4-3 and TRBJ1-1, with D unresolved. The CDR3 length is 13 residues. Germline CDR1 reads LGHNA; CDR2 reads YSLEER. V was shortened by 1 base and J by 1 base, with 4 bases between the two germline ends. CDR3 amino acids: CASSQARNTEAFF. The DNA of the CDR3 is TGCGCCAGCAGCCAAGCGAGGAACACTGAAGCTTTCTTT.

The chain employs TRBV7-9 and TRBJ1-5; TRBD1 aligns across 8 bases. The V and J ends lost 4 bases and 0 bases, in that order; junction bases with no gene match: 8. Germline V CDR1 and CDR2: SEHNR, FQNEAQ (reference sequence). The CDR3 is made up of 17 amino acids. DNA for the CDR3: TGTGCCAGCAGCTCAGGACAGGGAGGGGGTAGCAATCAGCCCCAGCATTTT. Encoded protein: CASSSGQGGGSNQPQHF.